This TCR beta chain appears in the sequencing data of a study of T cell changes during pregnancy in multiple sclerosis. Profiling relied on immunoSEQ multiplex PCR, and the TCRdb table lists in-frame clones only, not all of them. The sample shows roughly 80,000 clones, about 90% of them seen only once. This clone occurred once. Germline lookup yields CDR1 MNHEY and CDR2 SVGAGI. V lost 2 bases and J lost 10, with 6 bases in between. The CDR3 extends over 11 amino acids. The V call is TRBV6-5, the J call TRBJ2-1; D is undetermined. Material: peripheral blood, obtained before pregnancy. This TCR was sampled from a female donor with multiple sclerosis, enrolled in a pregnancy study. CDR3 in DNA: TGTGCCAGCAGTTACAGGCGGGAGCAGTTCTTC. It encodes CASSYRREQFF.